Listed below are T cell receptor beta chains from one sample, sequenced in a study of spatial heterogeneity in lung cancer. TCRdb independently ran MiXCR on the 5' RACE reads; one entry per CDR3 protein. The table lists about 23,000 distinct CDR3 sequences, around 4.7% of them singletons. The sample in question was PBMCs, obtained at surgery. These receptors were taken from a male donor with early-stage non-small cell lung cancer. Both conserved end residues are part of each CDR3. The order of the fields is V gene, clone size, D gene, J gene, CDR3 DNA, CDR3 protein. D genes are given only for firm matches. Size tells how often a clone was seen (once, few, many) or the class of an expanded clone, and some rows leave it out.

v_gene: TRBV6-2/TRBV6-3
abundance: NA
d_gene: NA
j_gene: TRBJ1-4
CDR3nt: TGTGCCAGCAGTTACCCAAGTTTCCGGGAGAAGGAAAAACTGTTTTTT
CDR3aa: CASSYPSFREKEKLFF

v_gene: TRBV7-2
abundance: many
d_gene: TRBD2
j_gene: TRBJ2-5
CDR3nt: TGTGCCAGCAGCCAGTTAGCGGGAGGGGTGACCCAGTACTTC
CDR3aa: CASSQLAGGVTQYF

v_gene: TRBV5-1
abundance: many
d_gene: NA
j_gene: TRBJ1-1
CDR3nt: TGCGCCAGCAGCCGAATCGGGGACACTGAAGCTTTCTTT
CDR3aa: CASSRIGDTEAFF

v_gene: TRBV4-2
abundance: many
d_gene: TRBD2
j_gene: TRBJ2-1
CDR3nt: TGTGCCAGCAGCCAAGATCTCCGGGGGGGCGTGGATGAGCAGTTCTTC
CDR3aa: CASSQDLRGGVDEQFF

v_gene: TRBV29-1
abundance: many
d_gene: NA
j_gene: TRBJ2-7
CDR3nt: TGCAGCGTTAGGTCGACGGAGAGCTCCTACGAGCAGTACTTC
CDR3aa: CSVRSTESSYEQYF

v_gene: TRBV24-1
abundance: many
d_gene: NA
j_gene: TRBJ1-5
CDR3nt: TGTGCCACCAGTTTCAGGGGAAATCAGCCCCAGCATTTT
CDR3aa: CATSFRGNQPQHF

v_gene: TRBV24-1
abundance: many
d_gene: NA
j_gene: TRBJ2-2
CDR3nt: TGTGCCACCAGTGACCCCGGGGGGCCCACCGGGGAGCTGTTTTTT
CDR3aa: CATSDPGGPTGELFF

v_gene: TRBV13
abundance: many
d_gene: NA
j_gene: TRBJ2-7
CDR3nt: TGTGCCAGCAGCTTAGCCGGCGGAGTCTACGAGCAGTACTTC
CDR3aa: CASSLAGGVYEQYF

v_gene: TRBV5-1
abundance: many
d_gene: TRBD2
j_gene: TRBJ2-5
CDR3nt: TGCGCCAGCAGCTGGGCGGTAACTAGCGAAGAGACCCAGTACTTC
CDR3aa: CASSWAVTSEETQYF

v_gene: TRBV9
abundance: NA
d_gene: NA
j_gene: TRBJ2-1
CDR3nt: TGTGCCAGCAGCGTAGGGGACGAGAATGAGCAGTTCTTC
CDR3aa: CASSVGDENEQFF

v_gene: TRBV27
abundance: NA
d_gene: NA
j_gene: TRBJ1-6
CDR3nt: TGTGCCAGCAGCTCCGGGGGCTCACCCCTCCACTTT
CDR3aa: CASSSGGSPLHF

v_gene: TRBV30
abundance: NA
d_gene: NA
j_gene: TRBJ2-4
CDR3nt: TGTGCCTGGAGTGTACAGGGAAAAAACATTCAGTACTTC
CDR3aa: CAWSVQGKNIQYF

v_gene: TRBV19
abundance: many
d_gene: NA
j_gene: TRBJ2-6
CDR3nt: TGTGCCAGTAGGGAAACGTGGCAGTCAAGGGCCCACGGCCTGACTTTC
CDR3aa: CASRETWQSRAHGLTF

v_gene: TRBV28
abundance: many
d_gene: NA
j_gene: TRBJ2-3
CDR3nt: TGTGCCAGCAGTCGTAGCGGACCTAGCACAGATACGCAGTATTTT
CDR3aa: CASSRSGPSTDTQYF

v_gene: TRBV15
abundance: many
d_gene: TRBD2
j_gene: TRBJ2-7
CDR3nt: TGTGCCACCAGCGGGGGGGGAACTAGTCACGAGCAGTACTTC
CDR3aa: CATSGGGTSHEQYF

v_gene: TRBV24-1
abundance: many
d_gene: TRBD1
j_gene: TRBJ1-5
CDR3nt: TGTGCCACCAGTGACTCGACAGGGTCTCAGCCCCAGCATTTT
CDR3aa: CATSDSTGSQPQHF

v_gene: TRBV20-1
abundance: medium-sized
d_gene: NA
j_gene: TRBJ2-3
CDR3nt: TGCAGTGCTAGACCTCCCGACAGGCCTAGCACAGATACGCAGTATTTT
CDR3aa: CSARPPDRPSTDTQYF

v_gene: TRBV5-1
abundance: many
d_gene: TRBD2
j_gene: TRBJ2-1
CDR3nt: TGCGCCAGCAGTCAGCGGACTAGCGGGAGAAGGTACAATGAGCAGTTCTTC
CDR3aa: CASSQRTSGRRYNEQFF

v_gene: TRBV2
abundance: many
d_gene: NA
j_gene: TRBJ2-1
CDR3nt: TGTGCCAGCAGTAACCAGGGCAATGAGCAGTTCTTC
CDR3aa: CASSNQGNEQFF

v_gene: TRBV27
abundance: many
d_gene: TRBD1
j_gene: TRBJ2-7
CDR3nt: TGTGCCAGCAGTTCAAGGACAGGGCCCTACGAGCAGTACTTC
CDR3aa: CASSSRTGPYEQYF

v_gene: TRBV6-5
abundance: many
d_gene: NA
j_gene: TRBJ2-2
CDR3nt: TGTGCCAGCAGTTACTCGTTTGGGAACACCGGGGAGCTGTTTTTT
CDR3aa: CASSYSFGNTGELFF

v_gene: TRBV3-1
abundance: many
d_gene: NA
j_gene: TRBJ2-5
CDR3nt: TGTGCCAGCAGCCTCCAGATAGGAGACACGGAGACCCAGTACTTC
CDR3aa: CASSLQIGDTETQYF

v_gene: TRBV29-1
abundance: medium-sized
d_gene: NA
j_gene: TRBJ2-1
CDR3nt: TGCAGCGTCCGAGCCATCAATGAGCAGTTCTTC
CDR3aa: CSVRAINEQFF

v_gene: TRBV28
abundance: many
d_gene: TRBD1
j_gene: TRBJ2-3
CDR3nt: TGTGCCAGCGGGGTTCCGGGACAGGGGGCGAGAGATACGCAGTATTTT
CDR3aa: CASGVPGQGARDTQYF

v_gene: TRBV28
abundance: many
d_gene: NA
j_gene: TRBJ2-2
CDR3nt: TGTGCCAGCAGTTCCGTTTGGGACCGCACGAACACCGGGGAGCTGTTTTTT
CDR3aa: CASSSVWDRTNTGELFF

v_gene: TRBV12-3/TRBV12-4
abundance: many
d_gene: NA
j_gene: TRBJ2-2
CDR3nt: TGTGCCAGCAGTTTTTCGGACTTTCTCACCGGGGAGCTGTTTTTT
CDR3aa: CASSFSDFLTGELFF

v_gene: TRBV6-2/TRBV6-3
abundance: many
d_gene: TRBD1
j_gene: TRBJ2-7
CDR3nt: TGTGCCAGCAGTTACCCCACCCTAGGACAGGGGCCCTCCTACGAGCAGTACTTC
CDR3aa: CASSYPTLGQGPSYEQYF

v_gene: TRBV6-6
abundance: medium-sized
d_gene: TRBD1
j_gene: TRBJ2-7
CDR3nt: TGTGCCAGCAGCCTCCCCGGGACAGGTTCCTACGAGCAGTACTTC
CDR3aa: CASSLPGTGSYEQYF

v_gene: TRBV19
abundance: many
d_gene: NA
j_gene: TRBJ1-5
CDR3nt: TGTGCCACCGACCGGGGCAGGGTTAGCAATCAGCCCCAGCATTTT
CDR3aa: CATDRGRVSNQPQHF

v_gene: TRBV7-9
abundance: many
d_gene: NA
j_gene: TRBJ2-2
CDR3nt: TGTGCCAGCAGCTCCGCCCTAGTGACCGGGGAGCTGTTTTTT
CDR3aa: CASSSALVTGELFF

v_gene: TRBV23-1
abundance: many
d_gene: TRBD1
j_gene: TRBJ1-5
CDR3nt: TGCGCCAGCCTCCGAGGGACAGAACGTTGTCAGCCCCAGCATTTT
CDR3aa: CASLRGTERCQPQHF

v_gene: TRBV28
abundance: NA
d_gene: NA
j_gene: TRBJ2-7
CDR3nt: TGTGCCAGCAGTGAACAACAGGTACGCGAGCAGTACTTC
CDR3aa: CASSEQQVREQYF

v_gene: TRBV19
abundance: many
d_gene: NA
j_gene: TRBJ1-2
CDR3nt: TGTGCCAGCCAGCGACGGGGGACCTATGGCTACACCTTC
CDR3aa: CASQRRGTYGYTF

v_gene: TRBV27
abundance: many
d_gene: TRBD2
j_gene: TRBJ2-3
CDR3nt: TGTGCCAGCAGTTCACTAGCGGGGGCCATAGATACGCAGTATTTT
CDR3aa: CASSSLAGAIDTQYF

v_gene: TRBV2
abundance: few
d_gene: TRBD1
j_gene: TRBJ1-1
CDR3nt: TGTGCCAGCTCACAGGGGGTGGGCACTGAAGCTTTCTTT
CDR3aa: CASSQGVGTEAFF